These 20 T cell receptor beta chains share one sample of origin, sequenced in a study of identical twins. A single record per CDR3 protein comes from TCRdb applying MiXCR to the 5' RACE reads. The sample has around 960,000 distinct CDR3 sequences, about 12% seen once. This sample was also put to use in a study of yellow fever vaccine responses in identical twins.

Sequenced sample: PBMCs. These receptors were taken from a woman aged 18-29 years in good health.

A few counts support this clonotype. V gene TRBV20-1 combines with J gene TRBJ2-2; no firm D call. V lost 4 bases, J lost 2 bases, and 11 bases lay in between. Germline V gives CDR1 DFQATT, CDR2 SNEGSKA (reference sequence). This CDR3 is 14 amino acids long. The CDR3 bases are TGCAGTGCTAAGGTCAGACCTAACACCGGGGAGCTGTTTTTT. It codes for CSAKVRPNTGELFF.

The chain links TRBV5-1 to TRBJ2-3; D is possibly TRBD1 or TRBD2 (5 bases each). CDR1 and CDR2 from the germline V gene are SGHRS and YFSETQ. The CDR3 spans 15 residues. The V and J ends lost 1 base and 2 bases respectively, with 11 bases between them. The CDR3 region is CASSLLGDDTDTQYF. The DNA for the CDR3 is TGCGCCAGCAGCTTGTTAGGGGACGACACAGATACGCAGTATTTT.

This chain joins TRBV28 and TRBJ2-7; a weak D match, TRBD2 (6 bases). CDR3 length: 16 residues. Deletions cut 4 bases from V and 2 bases from J, with 18 bases between. The germline gives CDR1 MDHEN, CDR2 SYDVKM. The CDR3 loop reads CASSSGRGTGPYEQYV. Here the CDR3 DNA reads TGTGCCAGCAGTTCTGGGCGGGGAACGGGTCCCTACGAGCAGTACGTC.

This chain connects TRBV11-3 to TRBJ1-6, with 7 bases that match TRBD1. The germline gives CDR1 SGHNT, CDR2 YENEEA. V lost 5 bases, J lost 1 base, and 8 bases stayed unmatched. This CDR3 region has 17 residues. Here the CDR3 reads CASSIRQGGSYNSPLHF. The CDR3 DNA reads as TGTGCCAGCAGCATACGACAGGGTGGATCCTATAATTCACCCCTCCACTTT.

This clonotype was recorded at least ten times. V is TRBV7-8 and J is TRBJ2-1, with 8 nucleotides matching TRBD1. Trimming at V came to 0 bases and at J to 4 bases, leaving 5 bases not matched to a gene. CDR1 SGHVS and CDR2 FQNEAQ come from the germline V gene. This CDR3 is built from 16 residues. The CDR3 DNA is TGTGCCAGCAGCTTAGCTGGGACAGGAGTATACAATGAGCAGTTCTTC. This encodes CASSLAGTGVYNEQFF.

V is TRBV11-1 and J is TRBJ2-4, with unresolved D. Trimming took 1 base from V and 1 from J, leaving 17 bases between them. The CDR3 runs 18 residues. Germline assignment: CDR1 SGHAT and CDR2 FQDESV (reference sequence). In DNA form, the CDR3 reads TGTGCCAGCAGCTTAGGCGTTACCCTAGGGCGGGCCAAAAACATTCAGTACTTC. Encoded protein: CASSLGVTLGRAKNIQYF.

This clonotype has a handful of counts. The chain carries TRBV6-1 and TRBJ2-5; 12 nucleotides agree with TRBD2. The CDR3 runs to 15 residues. V lost 6 bases and J lost 1; bases outside the gene matches: 3. Germline loops: CDR1 MNHNS, CDR2 SASEGT. CDR3 in amino acids: CASRTSGGTQETQYF. CDR3 coding DNA: TGTGCCAGCAGAACTAGCGGGGGGACCCAAGAGACCCAGTACTTC.

The chain couples TRBV20-1 to TRBJ2-5, with 8 bases aligning to TRBD2. The CDR3 covers 15 residues. Trimming at V came to 6 bases and at J to 5 bases, leaving 14 bases not matched to a gene. Germline values: CDR1 DFQATT, CDR2 SNEGSKA (reference sequence). The CDR3 sequence: CSAGLGGRPGETQYF. The CDR3 nucleotides read TGCAGTGCGGGTCTTGGCGGGAGGCCGGGGGAGACCCAGTACTTC.

The rearrangement links TRBV9 to TRBJ2-3; a possible D gene is TRBD2 (6 bases). The CDR3 contains 16 residues. In germline, CDR1 is SGDLS, CDR2 YYNGEE. Trimming took 2 bases from V and 3 from J, leaving 16 bases between them. The CDR3 region has the DNA TGTGCCAGCAGCGTCAGTCGGGGGTTGAGAACAGATACGCAGTATTTT. Translation gives CASSVSRGLRTDTQYF.

This clonotype has only a few counts. V is TRBV11-2 and J is TRBJ2-3, with D tentatively TRBD2 (6 bases). V was pared by 5 bases and J by 0 bases, with 18 bases between. CDR3 size: 17 residues. The germline gives CDR1 SGHAT, CDR2 FQNNGV. DNA of the CDR3: TGTGCCAGCAGCCCGAGGACTACAACAGCTAGCACAGATACGCAGTATTTT. It yields the protein CASSPRTTTASTDTQYF.

In this sample, this clonotype turned up a few times. V gene TRBV6-5 combines with J gene TRBJ2-1; no definite D call. V gave up 0 bases and J gave up 0 bases, with 15 bases separating them. The CDR3 spans 18 residues. The germline V gene encodes CDR1 MNHEY and CDR2 SVGAGI. CDR3 DNA: TGTGCCAGCAGTTACTCTGGTAGTGCCGCCAGCTCCTACAATGAGCAGTTCTTC. This encodes CASSYSGSAASSYNEQFF.

The genes are TRBV27 and TRBJ1-2; weak D call: TRBD1 (6 bases). The CDR3 is 14 residues long. Trimming removed 5 bases from V and 4 bases from J, with 14 bases in between. From germline, CDR1 is MNHEY and CDR2 SMNVEV (reference sequence). The CDR3 spells CASSKQGGSYGYTF. In nucleotides, the CDR3 is TGTGCCAGCAGTAAACAGGGAGGCAGCTATGGCTACACCTTC.

In its sample, this clonotype was seen many times. The chain employs TRBV6-5 and TRBJ2-5; 10 nucleotides match TRBD2. The CDR3 length is 16 residues. The ends lost 2 bases at V and 5 bases at J; junction bases unmatched: 8. CDR1 is MNHEY and CDR2 is SVGAGI in the germline V gene. Written as DNA, the CDR3 is TGTGCCAGCAGTTACGTAGCGGGGGGACCCCAGGAGACCCAGTACTTC. Its protein product is CASSYVAGGPQETQYF.

The chain carries TRBV5-5 and TRBJ2-1, with 8 bases fitting TRBD2. CDR1 and CDR2 from the germline V gene are SGHKS and YYEKEE (reference sequence). CDR3 length: 14 amino acids. V dropped 4 bases and J dropped 9; count of bases not matched to a gene: 9. The CDR3 region is CASSPGGGGFEQFF. The DNA for the CDR3 is TGTGCCAGCAGCCCCGGGGGGGGCGGCTTTGAGCAGTTCTTC.

This clonotype was recorded at least ten times. This chain uses TRBV25-1 with TRBJ2-5; D unresolved. Germline V gene sequence: CDR1 MGHDK, CDR2 SYGVNS. The CDR3 loop spans 13 amino acids. With 10 bases removed from V and 3 bases from J, the gap between germline ends came to 15 bases. The CDR3 reads CATQNWAEETQYF. CDR3 coding DNA: TGTGCCACGCAGAACTGGGCTGAAGAGACCCAGTACTTC.

In its sample, this clonotype was seen many times. The chain combines TRBV15 with TRBJ2-4; D may be TRBD2 (7 bases). The CDR3 length is 16 residues. Germline CDR1 LNHNV, CDR2 YYDKDF (reference sequence). The ends were cut back, 5 bases at V and 2 bases at J, with 16 bases in the middle. Written as DNA, the CDR3 is TGTGCCACCAGCCGGTCAGGGGAGGGGACCAAAAACATTCAGTACTTC. This encodes CATSRSGEGTKNIQYF.

Only a few counts were recorded for this clonotype. The chain links TRBV14 to TRBJ1-2; D gene uncertain. CDR3 length equals 14 residues. V lost 4 bases and J 2 bases, leaving 11 bases between the germline ends. From germline, CDR1 is SGHDN and CDR2 FVKESK. The CDR3 bases are TGTGCCAGCAGCCTACAAGACGGAAACTATGGCTACACCTTC. Its translation: CASSLQDGNYGYTF.

A few counts support this clonotype. This chain connects TRBV5-1 to TRBJ2-3, with D maybe TRBD1 (5 bases). V shed 0 bases and J shed 6 bases, with 14 bases lying between them. CDR1 and CDR2 (germline): SGHRS, YFSETQ. The CDR3 has 15 residues. For the CDR3, the DNA is TGCGCCAGCAGCTTGGGGATCGACAGACGGGATACGCAGTATTTT. Its translation: CASSLGIDRRDTQYF.

This clonotype was recorded a few times. The gene calls are TRBV4-2 and TRBJ1-5, with D unclear. Between the trimmed V and J ends, which lost 0 bases and 2 bases, there was a span of 17 bases. This CDR3 spans 18 amino acids. Germline V lookup: CDR1 LGHNA, CDR2 YNFKEQ. DNA for the CDR3: TGTGCCAGCAGCCAAGATTGGTCGGCAGCCCAGGGCAATCAGCCCCAGCATTTT. Translation: CASSQDWSAAQGNQPQHF.

This clonotype was seen a handful of times. The chain recombines TRBV1 with TRBJ2-2; the D call of TRBD1 is as the table states it, not checked on the DNA. TRBV1 is a pseudogene. This CDR3 region has 16 residues. CDR3 amino acids: CTSSHLDRGVIGELFF. The CDR3 coding sequence is TGCACCAGCAGCCACCTCGACAGGGGAGTGATCGGGGAGCTGTTTTTT.